The clone carrying this T cell receptor (beta chain) was recorded many times. Its cognate antigen is unknown. This sample stems from a study of T cells in Graves' hyperthyroidism and ophthalmopathy. Uncontrolled infections, other autoimmune diseases, pregnancy or lactation led to exclusion of patients. The PBMCs were sourced from fresh peripheral blood (approximately 9.6 ml). V shed 4 bases and J 4 bases; nucleotides not matched to a gene: 5. This CDR3 has 16 amino acids. Germline CDR1 is LGHDT and CDR2 is YNNKEL (reference sequence). Points from the study as a whole: Most clonotypes that expanded in the thyroid above 0.001 also showed up in blood.

The TCR beta CDR3 regions underwent amplification using RNA transcripts as the source. The study used the HTBI primer set for a first-round RT-PCR of the TCR CDR3. TCRdb called the multiplex PCR reads again in MiXCR, with one record for every CDR3 protein. The sample comprises hundreds of thousands of distinct CDR3 sequences, roughly 15% of which are singletons, and 17% rests with the top ten. The rearrangement joins TRBV3-1 to TRBJ2-2, with 11 bases aligning to TRBD1. The sequenced material came from blood. The TCR sequence derives from a woman between 18 and 29 years old with Graves' ophthalmopathy. CDR3 sequence: CASSPLGTGGTGELFF. DNA of the CDR3: TGTGCCAGCAGCCCCCTCGGGACAGGGGGCACCGGGGAGCTGTTTTTT.